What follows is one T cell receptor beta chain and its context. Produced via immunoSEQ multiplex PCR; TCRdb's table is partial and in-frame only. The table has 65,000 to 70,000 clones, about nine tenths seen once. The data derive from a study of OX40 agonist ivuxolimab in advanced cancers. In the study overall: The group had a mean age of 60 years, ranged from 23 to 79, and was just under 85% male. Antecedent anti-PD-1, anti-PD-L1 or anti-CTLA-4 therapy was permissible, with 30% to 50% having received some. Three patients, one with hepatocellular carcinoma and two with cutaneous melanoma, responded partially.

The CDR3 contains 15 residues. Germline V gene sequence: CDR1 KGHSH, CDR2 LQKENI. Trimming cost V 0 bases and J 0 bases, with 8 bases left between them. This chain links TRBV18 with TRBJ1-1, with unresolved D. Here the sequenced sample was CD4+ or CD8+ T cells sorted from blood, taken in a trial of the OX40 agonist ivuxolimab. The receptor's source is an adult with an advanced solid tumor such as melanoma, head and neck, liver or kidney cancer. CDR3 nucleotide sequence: TGTGCCAGCTCACCACCCGGGAATATGAACACTGAAGCTTTCTTT. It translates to CASSPPGNMNTEAFF.